Listed below are T cell receptor beta chains from one sample, sequenced in a study of T cells in Graves' hyperthyroidism and ophthalmopathy. TCRdb fed the multiplex PCR reads into MiXCR, producing one record per CDR3 protein. The data contain about 26,000 distinct CDR3 sequences, under 55% of them singletons. The source material was blood. The receptor set was obtained from a woman aged 25 to 39 with Graves' hyperthyroidism. Each CDR3 is given with its conserved first and last residue. D genes are given only for firm matches. Some rows have no size entry. The others give once, few or many, or a class for an expanded clone.

>TRBV19|TRBD2|.|TRBJ2-1
TGTGCCAGTAGTATTCCTAGCGGGAGGCCATACAATGAGCAGTTCTTC
CASSIPSGRPYNEQFF
>TRBV10-3|.|once|TRBJ1-1
TGTGCCATCAGTTCCTGGCAGGGTACCGGCCTATTT
CAISSWQGTGLF
>TRBV30|.|many|TRBJ1-1
TGTGCCTGGAGTCGACCGACAGATATGAACACTGAAGCTTTCTTT
CAWSRPTDMNTEAFF
>TRBV11-3|TRBD2|.|TRBJ2-1
TGTGCCAGCAGCTGGGGACTAGCGGCGGACAATGAGCAGTTCTTC
CASSWGLAADNEQFF
>TRBV19|TRBD1|.|TRBJ2-7
TGTGCCAGTAGAAGAGGACAGGGGTTGAACGAGCAGTACTTC
CASRRGQGLNEQYF
>TRBV3-1|.|.|TRBJ1-1
TGTGCCAGCAGGCGGATGCCCGGGGGGGACACTGAAGCTTTCTTT
CASRRMPGGDTEAFF
>TRBV5-1|.|many|TRBJ1-1
TGCGCCAGCAGCTTGGAACAGGCTGAAGCTTTCTTT
CASSLEQAEAFF
>TRBV6-4|TRBD1|many|TRBJ2-2
TGTGCCAGCAGTGAAACAGGGGAGACCGGGGAGCTGTTTTTT
CASSETGETGELFF
>TRBV7-9|TRBD1|.|TRBJ2-5
TGTGCCAGCAGCTCCGGGACAGGCTACGAGACCCAGTACTTC
CASSSGTGYETQYF
>TRBV12-5|.|many|TRBJ2-2
TGTGCTAGTGGACGAGAAAGGAACACCGGGGAGCTGTTTTTT
CASGRERNTGELFF
>TRBV19|.|medium-sized|TRBJ1-3
TGTGCTACAGGTTCTGGAAACACCATATATTTT
CATGSGNTIYF
>TRBV11-3|TRBD1|many|TRBJ2-1
TGTGCCAGCAGGTCCGGGACAGGGGGTCTTGAGCAGTTCTTC
CASRSGTGGLEQFF
>TRBV15|.|.|TRBJ2-7
TGTGCCACCAGCAGCGAGTACTCCTACGAGCAGTACTTC
CATSSEYSYEQYF
>TRBV9|.|.|TRBJ2-3
TGTGCCTGGGGGGGATACACAGGGAGGGGTGACACAGATACGCAGTATTTT
CAWGGYTGRGDTDTQYF
>TRBV5-4|.|once|TRBJ1-1
TGTGCCGGCAGCTTGGCAGCCACTCAGAACACTGGAGCTTTCTTT
CAGSLAATQNTGAFF
>TRBV7-3|.|many|TRBJ2-2
TGTGCCAGCAGGGACAAAGGGGGGGCCGGGGAGCTGTTTTTT
CASRDKGGAGELFF
>TRBV6-1|.|.|TRBJ2-7
TGTACCAGCAGTGCCCTCGAGGGTTACGAGCCGTACTTC
CTSSALEGYEPYF
>TRBV29-1|.|.|TRBJ1-3
TGCAGCGTTGGGGCGGGCTCTGGAAACACCATATATTTT
CSVGAGSGNTIYF
>TRBV19|.|many|TRBJ2-1
TGTGCCAGTAGTGCTTTTTTACTCCCGACCAATAAGCAGTTCTTC
CASSAFLLPTNKQFF
>TRBV7-8|.|many|TRBJ2-1
TGTGCCAGCAGCCCCCCCGTAGGGCGGGAAAGGGTTCATGAGCAGTTCTTC
CASSPPVGRERVHEQFF
>TRBV2|.|.|TRBJ2-7
TGTGCCAGCAAGAAGACAGAAAGCTCCTACGAGCAGTACTTC
CASKKTESSYEQYF
>TRBV12-5|.|many|TRBJ1-1
TGTGCTAGTGGTTTGGGTCGGGGGGGCACAGCTTTCTTT
CASGLGRGGTAFF
>TRBV29-1|TRBD1|.|TRBJ2-1
TGCAGCGCCGGGACAGGGTATTACAATGAGCAGTTCTTC
CSAGTGYYNEQFF
>TRBV7-9|TRBD2|.|TRBJ2-3
TGTGCCAGCATCGGGGCTAGCGGGAGAAAAGATACGCAGTATTTT
CASIGASGRKDTQYF
>TRBV19|TRBD2|many|TRBJ2-4
TGTGCCAGTAGAATTAGCGGTGGGAGGGTAGCCAAAAACATTCAGTACTTC
CASRISGGRVAKNIQYF
>TRBV19|.|medium-sized|TRBJ2-3
TGTGCCAGTAGTCGGACTCCAGATACGCAGTATTTT
CASSRTPDTQYF
>TRBV11-2|.|many|TRBJ2-3
TGTGCCAGCAGCTTACATGTAGGGTCGGGCACAGATACGCAGTATTTT
CASSLHVGSGTDTQYF
>TRBV29-1|TRBD1|medium-sized|TRBJ1-1
TGCAGCGTTGGGGCCGGGACAGGCCGCCAAGCTTTCTTT
CSVGAGTGRQAFF
>TRBV6-6|TRBD1|many|TRBJ2-7
TGTGCCAGCAATCGACAGGGGCTGGACGAGCAGTACTTC
CASNRQGLDEQYF
>TRBV4-1|.|.|TRBJ1-3
TGCGCCAGCAGCCAAGATCGGGTTTCTCCTACTCTTTACTCTAGAAACACCATATATTTT
CASSQDRVSPTLYSRNTIYF
>TRBV6-5|TRBD1|.|TRBJ2-7
TGTGCCAGCAGTTACTCGCCAGGGGGCGGTGAGCAGTACTTC
CASSYSPGGGEQYF
>TRBV28|TRBD1|many|TRBJ1-6
TGTGCCAGCAGTTTACTCGGGACAGGCCCGACGCTCGTCCACTTT
CASSLLGTGPTLVHF
>TRBV14|TRBD1|medium-sized|TRBJ2-7
TGTGCCAGCAGCCAAAGGGACAGGGGTGGCTTTGGCTACGAGCAGTACTTC
CASSQRDRGGFGYEQYF
>TRBV5-5|.|once|TRBJ1-1
TGTGCCAGCAGCTTGGGAAAGGGCACTGAAGCTTTCTTT
CASSLGKGTEAFF
>TRBV10-3|TRBD1|medium-sized|TRBJ1-1
TGTGCCATCAAACAGGGGATGGACACTGAAGCTTTCTTT
CAIKQGMDTEAFF
>TRBV12-3/TRBV12-4|.|many|TRBJ2-7
TGTGCCAGCAGTACCCTAGGCGGCCCCAACGAGCAGTACTTC
CASSTLGGPNEQYF
>TRBV20-1|TRBD1|.|TRBJ2-1
TGCAGTGCTCCGGGACAGCTCAATGAGCAGTTCTTC
CSAPGQLNEQFF
>TRBV28|.|many|TRBJ2-7
TGTGCCAGCACCCTGGGAGACGTCTACGAGCAGTACTTC
CASTLGDVYEQYF
>TRBV7-9|.|.|TRBJ2-7
TGTGCCAGCAGCTTATTGCGGGACTACGAGCAGTACTTC
CASSLLRDYEQYF
>TRBV7-9|.|.|TRBJ1-4
TGTGCCAGCAGCTCATACGGCGGGGGTGATGAAAAACTGTTTTTT
CASSSYGGGDEKLFF
>TRBV6-5|TRBD2|many|TRBJ2-3
TGTGCCAGCAGTTGGCGGGCGGGAGAGGCAGATACGCAGTATTTT
CASSWRAGEADTQYF
>TRBV5-1|.|.|TRBJ1-4
TGCGCCAGCAGCTTGTTCGCAGGGGACAATGAAAAACTGTTTTTT
CASSLFAGDNEKLFF
>TRBV3-1|.|many|TRBJ2-7
TGTGCCAGCAGCCACCTCGGCGGTTCCTACGAGCAGTACTTC
CASSHLGGSYEQYF
>TRBV20-1|TRBD2|few|TRBJ2-1
TGCAGTGCCCTAGGACTAGCGGAGCGTGAGCAGTTCTTC
CSALGLAEREQFF
>TRBV12-3/TRBV12-4|.|.|TRBJ2-7
TGTGCCAACAGCCCCTTGAGAACCGAGCAGTACTTC
CANSPLRTEQYF
>TRBV20-1|TRBD1|.|TRBJ1-6
TGCAGTGCTAGAGATCGTAGGACAGGCTTT
CSARDRRTGF
>TRBV29-1|TRBD1|medium-sized|TRBJ1-2
TGCAGCGTTAAAGGGACAGGAGTTAACTATGGCTACACCTTC
CSVKGTGVNYGYTF
>TRBV20-1|TRBD2|.|TRBJ2-1
TGCAGTGCCCTAGGACTAGCGGGAGTCTTCAATGAGCAGTTCTTC
CSALGLAGVFNEQFF
>TRBV7-2|.|.|TRBJ1-5
TGTGCCAGCAGCTTAGGGGGGGGCAATGAGCCCCAGCATTTT
CASSLGGGNEPQHF